This T cell receptor beta chain was sequenced during a study of blood T cells in healthy people across ages. J lost 3 bases, V lost 3 bases, and 5 bases had no gene match. The CDR3 is 14 amino acids. Through a sample-barcoded 5' primer and a J-beta primer mix, a second PCR was run for about 6 to 12 cycles. TCRdb re-called the 5' RACE reads with MiXCR, one entry per CDR3 protein. The sample carries around 1,500,000 distinct CDR3 sequences, about 43% recorded once. The sequencing input was blood. V is TRBV12-3 or TRBV12-4 and J is TRBJ2-7; 7 bases are a match to TRBD1. The receptor was derived from a woman under 30 in good health. The CDR3 region has the DNA TGTGCCAGCAGTTTTGTGGGGACAGTCTACGAGCAGTACTTC. Encoded protein: CASSFVGTVYEQYF.